This TCR beta chain was sequenced during a study of control samples from healthy donors and cancer patients. Germline V gene lookup returns CDR1 SGHTA and CDR2 FQGNSA. The CDR3 extends over 15 amino acids. V was clipped by 5 bases and J by 2 bases; unmatched bases: 6. TCRdb keeps only in-frame clones here, not all; method: immunoSEQ multiplex PCR. The data show approximately 220,000 clones, around 94% seen once. This receptor was obtained from a man aged 50 to 59 in good health. Sequencing was carried out using blood. The chain links TRBV7-2 to TRBJ2-1; 7 bases are a match to TRBD2. Here the CDR3 reads CASSLSAGTYNEQFF. DNA of the CDR3: TGTGCCAGCAGCCTCTCAGCGGGGACCTACAATGAGCAGTTCTTC.